The 28 T cell receptor beta chains below were found in one sample sequenced in a study of blood T cell repertoires in COVID-19. This table comes from immunoSEQ multiplex PCR, and its TCRdb copy is limited to in-frame clones, with some not included. Here the sample spans 30,000 to 35,000 clones, around 87% being singletons. Sequencing input: peripheral blood. The receptors stem from a man between 60 and 75 years old with active COVID-19.

This chain joins TRBV19 and TRBJ1-2; D gene unclear. Trimming took off 2 bases at V and 4 bases at J, with 8 bases between the two ends. Germline V gene sequence: CDR1 LNHDA, CDR2 SQIVND (reference sequence). The CDR3 runs 13 residues. CDR3 protein: CASSILGAYGYTF. CDR3 coding DNA: TGTGCCAGTAGTATACTGGGCGCCTATGGCTACACCTTC.

The V gene is TRBV13, the J gene TRBJ2-7; a weak D match, TRBD2 (5 bases). The CDR3 runs 12 residues. Trimming took 4 bases from V and 3 from J, leaving 7 bases between them. Germline lookup yields CDR1 PRHDT and CDR2 FYEKMQ (reference sequence). The CDR3 sequence is CASSSRDYEQYF. CDR3 nucleotides: TGTGCCAGCAGCTCCCGGGACTACGAGCAGTACTTC.

The rearrangement joins TRBV5-8 to TRBJ2-3; TRBD1 agrees at 7 bases. The CDR3 has 17 residues. V lost 0 bases, J lost 6 bases, and 13 bases stayed unmatched. CDR1 SGHTS and CDR2 YDEGEE come from the germline V gene. The CDR3 loop is CASSLAKTGFAYDTQYF. The CDR3 DNA is TGTGCCAGCAGCTTGGCCAAGACAGGGTTCGCCTATGATACGCAGTATTTT.

The chain links TRBV6-5 to TRBJ1-3; 8 positions match TRBD1. Trimming at V came to 6 bases and at J to 0 bases, leaving 4 bases not matched to a gene. Germline CDR1 is MNHEY and CDR2 is SVGAGI. The CDR3 sequence is 15 residues long. CDR3 loop: CASRDRANSGNTIYF. CDR3 in DNA: TGTGCCAGCAGGGACAGGGCAAACTCTGGAAACACCATATATTTT.

This chain connects TRBV7-8 to TRBJ2-5; 11 bases map to TRBD2. Trimming removed 5 bases from V and 4 bases from J; junction bases left unmatched: 6. Germline V gene data show CDR1 as SGHVS and CDR2 as FQNEAQ. CDR3 length equals 15 residues. CDR3 nucleotide sequence: TGTGCCAGCAGCCCTACTAGCGGGAGTAGAGAGACCCAGTACTTC. Encoded protein: CASSPTSGSRETQYF.

The chain employs TRBV6-5 and TRBJ2-1; TRBD2 aligns across 9 bases. From germline, CDR1 is MNHEY and CDR2 SVGAGI. The CDR3 sequence is 11 residues long. V lost 5 bases, J lost 12 bases, and 2 bases stayed unmatched. The CDR3 DNA follows: TGTGCCAGCAGTCCAGCGGGGGGGCAGTTCTTC. Protein sequence: CASSPAGGQFF.

The chain employs TRBV27 and TRBJ2-7; TRBD2 matches at 12 bases. CDR1 and CDR2 (germline): MNHEY, SMNVEV (reference sequence). Trimming took 4 bases from V and 4 from J; bases not matched to a gene: 11. CDR3 size: 17 residues. CDR3 sequence reads: CASSSGLAGIMGYEQYF. The CDR3, as DNA: TGTGCCAGCAGTTCAGGACTAGCGGGAATCATGGGATACGAGCAGTACTTC.

The V and J genes are TRBV3-1 (or the pseudogene TRBV3-2) and TRBJ1-3; D ambiguous. CDR1 LGHDT and CDR2 YNNKEL come from the germline V gene (reference sequence). V lost 0 bases and J lost 0, with 6 bases in between. CDR3 length equals 15 residues. The CDR3 DNA reads as TGTGCCAGCAGCCAAGAGACAATCTCTGGAAACACCATATATTTT. Its translation is CASSQETISGNTIYF.

The chain's CDR3 is CASSQQVSGSGEQFF. In nucleotides, the CDR3 is TGTGCCAGCAGCCAACAGGTTTCAGGATCCGGTGAGCAGTTCTTC. The chain employs TRBV4-2 and TRBJ2-1; no clear D. Trimming cost V 2 bases and J 9 bases, with 17 bases left between them. The CDR3 contains 15 residues. Germline values: CDR1 LGHNA, CDR2 YNFKEQ.

This chain joins TRBV3-1 (or the pseudogene TRBV3-2) and TRBJ1-2, with 9 bases that match TRBD1. This CDR3 region has 16 residues. J lost 6 bases, V lost 0 bases, and 8 bases had no gene match. From germline, CDR1 is LGHDT and CDR2 YNNKEL (reference sequence). The chain's CDR3 is CASSQDWTGDIDGYTF. The DNA of the CDR3 is TGTGCCAGCAGCCAAGATTGGACAGGGGATATCGATGGCTACACCTTC.

This clone appeared once. The rearrangement links TRBV3-1 (or the pseudogene TRBV3-2) to TRBJ2-1, with D possibly TRBD2 on 5 matching bases. V lost 6 bases and J 8 bases, leaving 8 bases between the germline ends. CDR1 and CDR2 (germline): LGHDT, YNNKEL (reference sequence). The CDR3 is made up of 11 amino acids. The CDR3 sequence: CASSGRDEQFF. In DNA form, the CDR3 reads TGTGCCAGCAGTGGGCGGGATGAGCAGTTCTTC.

The chain employs TRBV19 and TRBJ1-6; 7 positions match TRBD1. Germline V gene data show CDR1 as LNHDA and CDR2 as SQIVND (reference sequence). With V trimmed by 5 bases and J by 6 bases, 4 bases remained unmatched. The CDR3 runs to 14 residues. The CDR3 DNA reads TGTGCCAGTAGTGTGGGGGACAGTAATTCACCCCTCCACTTT. Translating gives CASSVGDSNSPLHF.

The chain employs TRBV6-2 or TRBV6-3 and TRBJ1-4; tentative D call: TRBD1 (6 bases). With 5 bases removed from V and 5 bases from J, the gap between germline ends came to 15 bases. The CDR3 is made up of 15 amino acids. The V gene's germline CDR1 is MNHEY and CDR2 SVGEGT. The CDR3 DNA reads TGTGCCAGCAGTCCGCCCGGACAGAAAAATGAAAAACTGTTTTTT. Amino acid sequence: CASSPPGQKNEKLFF.

V usage is TRBV3-1 (or the pseudogene TRBV3-2) and J usage is TRBJ1-1; D remains ambiguous. Germline CDR1 is LGHDT and CDR2 is YNNKEL (reference sequence). The CDR3 totals 17 residues. Trimming took 1 base from V and 0 from J, leaving 15 bases between them. The CDR3 nucleotides are TGTGCCAGCAGCCAAGGGTACCGGCAGACAATGAACACTGAAGCTTTCTTT. It encodes CASSQGYRQTMNTEAFF.

This chain uses TRBV7-9 with TRBJ2-5; 8 bases line up with TRBD2. Germline CDR1 reads SEHNR; CDR2 reads FQNEAQ (reference sequence). With V trimmed by 0 bases and J by 4 bases, 4 bases remained unmatched. There are 15 residues in the CDR3. The CDR3 is CASSLARGGGETQYF. The DNA of the CDR3 is TGTGCCAGCAGCTTAGCTCGGGGGGGAGGAGAGACCCAGTACTTC.

This chain joins TRBV19 and TRBJ1-1, with a possible D match to TRBD1 (5 bases). This CDR3 is built from 13 residues. Germline CDR1 LNHDA, CDR2 SQIVND (reference sequence). Between the trimmed V and J ends, which lost 6 bases and 3 bases, there was a span of 11 bases. The CDR3 is CASSRDSYTEAFF. The CDR3 coding sequence is TGTGCCAGTAGCCGCGACAGTTACACTGAAGCTTTCTTT.

The chain joins TRBV2 to TRBJ2-5; TRBD1 matches 10 bases. The CDR3 is 15 amino acids. V dropped 5 bases and J dropped 4; count of bases not matched to a gene: 7. CDR1 SNHLY and CDR2 FYNNEI come from the germline V gene. DNA for the CDR3: TGTGCCAGCAGTCCTGACAGGGGGCTGGGAGAGACCCAGTACTTC. Translating it yields CASSPDRGLGETQYF.

The V call is TRBV6-6, the J call TRBJ2-1, with 7 bases that match TRBD2. The V segment lost 7 bases and the J segment 9 bases; nucleotides outside the gene matches: 9. The CDR3 spans 13 residues. From germline, CDR1 is MNHNY and CDR2 SVGAGI (reference sequence). The CDR3, as DNA: TGTGCCAGCACCCGCGGGGAGGGTGGTGAGCAGTTCTTC. Translated: CASTRGEGGEQFF.

The rearrangement joins TRBV7-8 to TRBJ1-1; D may be TRBD1 (6 bases). Germline V gene data show CDR1 as SGHVS and CDR2 as FQNEAQ. The CDR3 has 13 residues. V dropped 5 bases and J dropped 1 base, with 8 bases sitting between them. The CDR3 sequence: CASSQGGNTEAFF. CDR3 nucleotide sequence: TGTGCCAGCAGCCAAGGGGGGAACACTGAAGCTTTCTTT.

CDR3 bases: TGTGCCAGCAGCGCAGGGAGGCGGGATGAAAAACTGTTTTTT. Protein sequence: CASSAGRRDEKLFF. This sequence joins TRBV9 and TRBJ1-4; possibly TRBD1 for D (5 bases). This CDR3 is built from 14 residues. The germline CDR1 and CDR2 sequences are SGDLS and YYNGEE. V lost 3 bases, J lost 6 bases, and 12 bases lay in between. Drawing the rest from reference TRBV9 and TRBJ1-4, the complete variable domain is DSGVTQTPKHLITATGQRVTLRCSPRSGDLSVYWYQQSLDQGLQFLIQYYNGEERAKGNILERFSAQQFPDLHSELNLSSLELGDSALYFCASSAGRRDEKLFFGSGTQLSVL.

This clone was seen a single time. The chain couples TRBV3-1 (or the pseudogene TRBV3-2) to TRBJ2-5, with 9 bases aligning to TRBD1. Trimming at V came to 10 bases and at J to 4 bases, leaving 10 bases not matched to a gene. The length of the CDR3 is 14 residues. Germline CDR1 and CDR2: LGHDT and YNNKEL (reference sequence). The CDR3: CATRTGQGGETQYF. The DNA for the CDR3 is TGTGCCACCAGGACGGGACAGGGAGGAGAGACCCAGTACTTC.

The V gene is TRBV6-2 or TRBV6-3, the J gene TRBJ1-6; 8 bases agree with TRBD1. The CDR3 is 15 residues long. The germline gives CDR1 MNHEY, CDR2 SVGEGT. Trimming at V came to 5 bases and at J to 10 bases, leaving 10 bases not matched to a gene. CDR3 DNA sequence: TGTGCCAGCAGTCCAGGGGGCTATCGGCTCTCACCCCTCCACTTT. Translating it yields CASSPGGYRLSPLHF.

The chain has TRBV5-1 and TRBJ2-1; weak D call: TRBD1 (6 bases). CDR1 is SGHRS, CDR2 YFSETQ, per germline. The CDR3 length is 13 residues. Trimming left V 5 bases short and J 5 bases short, with 11 bases between. The CDR3 region has the DNA TGCGCCAGCAGTCTGGACAGCAACAATGAGCAGTTCTTC. It yields the protein CASSLDSNNEQFF. The full variable domain, with the rest looked up from reference TRBV5-1 and TRBJ2-1, is KAGVTQTPRYLIKTRGQQVTLSCSPISGHRSVSWYQQTPGQGLQFLFEYFSETQRNKGNFPGRFSGRQFSNSRSEMNVSTLELGDSALYLCASSLDSNNEQFFGPGTRLTVL.

This chain uses TRBV11-3 with TRBJ2-1, with D tentatively TRBD2 (6 bases). Germline CDR1 and CDR2: SGHNT and YENEEA. Trimming took 1 base from V and 2 from J, leaving 9 bases between them. The length of the CDR3 is 15 residues. The CDR3 region is CASSLGGGTYNEQFF. CDR3 nucleotide sequence: TGTGCCAGCAGCTTAGGGGGAGGTACCTACAATGAGCAGTTCTTC.

The chain carries TRBV7-2 and TRBJ2-7; TRBD2 might be the D (5 bases). The CDR3 contains 14 residues. Germline CDR1 is SGHTA and CDR2 is FQGNSA. V was clipped by 2 bases and J by 5 bases, with 13 bases between them. CDR3 sequence: CASSLSPGFHEQYF. In nucleotides, the CDR3 is TGTGCCAGCAGCTTATCCCCGGGATTCCACGAGCAGTACTTC.

The V gene is TRBV6-5, the J gene TRBJ2-7; TRBD1 aligns across 9 bases. The V gene's germline CDR1 is MNHEY and CDR2 SVGAGI. V was pared by 6 bases and J by 2 bases, with 2 bases of the junction left unmatched. CDR3 length: 13 amino acids. The CDR3, as DNA: TGTGCCAGCAGGAGACAGGGGGCCTACGAGCAGTACTTC. The encoded protein is CASRRQGAYEQYF.

The chain combines TRBV13 with TRBJ2-1; no clear D gene. The CDR3 contains 15 residues. Germline CDR1 and CDR2: PRHDT and FYEKMQ (reference sequence). Trimming took 5 bases from V and 5 from J, leaving 16 bases between them. The CDR3 DNA is TGTGCCAGCAGCACCCCATGGGCGACGGACAATGAGCAGTTCTTC. Translating gives CASSTPWATDNEQFF. Looking up the rest from reference TRBV13 and TRBJ2-1 gives the full variable domain: AAGVIQSPRHLIKEKRETATLKCYPIPRHDTVYWYQQGPGQDPQFLISFYEKMQSDKGSIPDRFSAQQFSDYHSELNMSSLELGDSALYFCASSTPWATDNEQFFGPGTRLTVL.

The chain recombines TRBV30 with TRBJ1-1; D gene ambiguous. This CDR3 comprises 13 residues. The germline V gene encodes CDR1 GTSNPN and CDR2 SVGIG (reference sequence). The germline V and J ends were trimmed by 0 bases and 3 bases, with 8 bases remaining between them. The DNA for the CDR3 is TGTGCCTGGAGTGTAAACCGGGACACTGAAGCTTTCTTT. Translating it yields CAWSVNRDTEAFF. The whole variable domain, filled in from reference TRBV30 and TRBJ1-1, reads SQTIHQWPATLVQPVGSPLSLECTVEGTSNPNLYWYRQAAGRGLQLLFYSVGIGQISSEVPQNLSASRPQDRQFILSSKKLLLSDSGFYLCAWSVNRDTEAFFGQGTRLTVV.